The clone carrying this T cell receptor (beta chain) was detected many times. TCRdb reanalysed the PCR reads using MiXCR and keeps one entry per CDR3 protein. Among roughly 93,000 distinct CDR3 sequences listed, around 50% were seen once. These data come from a study of CDR3 diversity in severe acne. V gave up 6 bases and J gave up 4 bases, with 7 bases separating them. The CDR3 is 12 residues long. This chain links TRBV12-3 or TRBV12-4 with TRBJ2-1; D is undetermined. Specimen: blood. The sequence was obtained from a male donor with severe acne vulgaris. Written as DNA, the CDR3 is TGTGCCAGCAGGGTGGGTTACAATGAGCAGTTCTTC. It translates to CASRVGYNEQFF.